The entry below describes one TCR beta chain. The antigen remains unidentified. Expressed TCRB transcripts were sequenced, since all the RNA that had been isolated was reverse transcribed. Naive, central memory and regulatory T cell samples yielded around 3.6 million reads on average. Produced via immunoSEQ multiplex PCR; TCRdb's table is partial and in-frame only. This table has 300,000 to 400,000 clones, roughly 12% appearing once. CDR1 SGHTA and CDR2 FQGNSA come from the germline V gene. CDR3 size: 14 residues. Losses at the gene ends were 5 bases for V and 5 bases for J; bases not matched to a gene: 6. By way of CD45RO/CCR7/CD25/CD127/CD95/CD27, the CD4+ regulatory, stem cell-like memory, central memory and naive cells were sorted. This sample was included in a study of beta chain features in type 1 diabetes. Whole-study findings and limits: The study found moderately but significantly shorter TCRB CDR3s in all four CD4+ subsets of Type 1 diabetes patients. Lower insertion and higher deletion counts appeared at VDJ junctions in type 1 diabetes patients.

Sequenced sample: naive CD4+ T cells from blood. The receptor comes from a man between 18 and 35 years old in good health. This chain connects TRBV7-2 to TRBJ2-5; 9 bases line up with TRBD1. CDR3 nucleotides: TGTGCCAGCAGCCCGGGACAGGGTAGGGAGACCCAGTACTTC. This sequence encodes CASSPGQGRETQYF. Drawing the rest from reference TRBV7-2 and TRBJ2-5, the complete variable domain is GAGVSQSPSNKVTEKGKDVELRCDPISGHTALYWYRQSLGQGLEFLIYFQGNSAPDKSGLPSDRFSAERTGGSVSTLTIQRTQQEDSAVYLCASSPGQGRETQYFGPGTRLLVL.